This T cell receptor beta chain derives from a study of T cell repertoires in cytomegalovirus infection. Study in general: Peptides in the study included HLA-C-restricted and HLA-B-restricted CMV epitopes. Public TCR beta signatures were indicative of both CMV infection and a matching HLA type.

The table lists this clonotype with a few counts. Its antigen is still unknown. One entry per CDR3 protein, called by TCRdb with MiXCR from the reads. The sample holds fewer than 1,000,000 distinct CDR3 sequences; roughly a third are singletons and the top ten take 10% to 15%. The TCR was taken from a human donor in good health (CMV status not recorded). Some clones in this sample may be carry-over from other donors' samples. Source: cultured CD8+ T cells from PBMCs, taken from culture after CMV antigen stimulation.

This CDR3 is CASSSSGGLQNSPLHF. The DNA for the CDR3 is TGTGCCAGCTCATCCTCCGGGGGCCTGCAGAATTCACCCCTCCACTTT. This chain uses TRBV6-5 with TRBJ1-6; TRBD1 is a possible D gene (6 bases). V dropped 8 bases and J dropped 7 bases, with 21 bases sitting between them. Germline lookup yields CDR1 MNHEY and CDR2 SVGAGI. The CDR3 is made up of 16 amino acids.